This is a list of T cell receptor beta chains from one sample in a study of blood T cell repertoires in COVID-19. The protocol was immunoSEQ multiplex PCR, while the TCRdb copy is restricted to in-frame clones and leaves out a portion. The sample yields fewer than 200,000 clones, 75% to 90% seen once. Sequenced sample: peripheral blood. These receptors were collected from a man between 60 and 75 years old with acute or convalescent COVID-19. Each CDR3 is given with its conserved first and last residue. Each record gives: clone size, J gene, D gene, V gene, CDR3 protein, CDR3 DNA. The D gene is left open where the match is weak. Expanded clones are given a class, and other clones once, few, many or no size at all.

>.|TRBJ2-1|.|TRBV2
CASRLESGLNNEQFF
TGTGCCAGCAGGTTGGAAAGCGGCCTAAACAATGAGCAGTTCTTC
>.|TRBJ2-5|TRBD1|TRBV7-9
CASSPTGRETQYF
TGTGCCAGCAGCCCGACAGGGCGGGAGACCCAGTACTTC
>.|TRBJ1-2|TRBD1|TRBV7-9
CASSLAAGGEDGYTF
TGTGCCAGCAGCTTAGCGGCAGGGGGCGAGGATGGCTACACCTTC
>.|TRBJ1-1|.|TRBV6-5
CASTDSGNTEAFF
TGTGCCAGCACCGACAGTGGGAACACTGAAGCTTTCTTT
>.|TRBJ2-1|.|TRBV19
CASSIEGGAGNYNEQFF
TGTGCCAGTAGTATAGAGGGTGGGGCGGGGAACTACAATGAGCAGTTCTTC
>.|TRBJ1-5|TRBD1|TRBV7-8
CASKPARDRGGQPQHF
TGTGCCAGCAAACCCGCACGGGACAGGGGAGGGCAGCCCCAGCATTTT
>.|TRBJ2-7|TRBD2|TRBV2
CASSGTSGSMSYEQYF
TGTGCCAGCAGTGGGACTAGCGGGAGTATGTCCTACGAGCAGTACTTC
>.|TRBJ2-1|.|TRBV9
CASSPQLESSYNEQFF
TGTGCCAGCAGCCCCCAACTCGAGAGCTCCTACAATGAGCAGTTCTTC
>.|TRBJ2-3|TRBD1|TRBV9
CASSPRGQGVRGYTDTQYF
TGTGCCAGCAGCCCCCGGGGACAGGGGGTGAGGGGATACACAGATACGCAGTATTTT
>.|TRBJ2-1|.|TRBV7-3
CASSINRDNEQFF
TGTGCCAGCAGCATTAACAGGGACAATGAGCAGTTCTTC
>.|TRBJ2-7|.|TRBV28
CASSRTGSSYEQYF
TGTGCCAGCAGCAGGACGGGGAGCTCCTACGAGCAGTACTTC
>many|TRBJ1-2|.|TRBV28
CASSAWTDLNYGYTF
TGTGCCAGCAGTGCATGGACTGACCTTAACTATGGCTACACCTTC
>.|TRBJ2-7|.|TRBV6-1
CASREDNQGNEQYF
TGTGCCAGCAGGGAAGATAATCAGGGTAACGAGCAGTACTTC
>.|TRBJ1-1|TRBD1|TRBV5-5
CASSLLTGTNTEAFF
TGTGCCAGCAGCTTATTGACAGGGACGAACACTGAAGCTTTCTTT
>.|TRBJ1-1|TRBD1|TRBV6-2/TRBV6-3
CASSYPDRGQMNTEAFF
TGTGCCAGCAGTTACCCGGACAGGGGACAGATGAACACTGAAGCTTTCTTT
>.|TRBJ1-5|TRBD1|TRBV29-1
CSVEVGGTGKDQPQHF
TGCAGCGTTGAAGTGGGAGGGACAGGGAAGGATCAGCCCCAGCATTTT
>.|TRBJ1-5|TRBD1|TRBV2
CASNPGQSNQPQHF
TGTGCCAGCAACCCGGGACAGAGCAATCAGCCCCAGCATTTT
>.|TRBJ1-2|.|TRBV9
CASNPGQNYGYTF
TGTGCCAGCAACCCCGGACAAAACTATGGCTACACCTTC
>.|TRBJ1-5|.|TRBV23-1
CASSPGGPGEGQPQHF
TGCGCCAGCAGTCCCGGGGGCCCAGGGGAGGGGCAGCCCCAGCATTTT
>.|TRBJ2-3|TRBD2|TRBV2
CASSPTSGALRLTDTQYF
TGTGCCAGCAGTCCGACTAGCGGGGCATTACGTCTCACAGATACGCAGTATTTT
>.|TRBJ2-3|.|TRBV7-2
CASSFGYILGLSADTQYF
TGTGCCAGCAGCTTTGGATATATCCTCGGACTTAGCGCAGATACGCAGTATTTT
>.|TRBJ2-1|TRBD2|TRBV18
CASFPGLAGVEQFF
TGTGCCAGCTTCCCGGGACTAGCGGGAGTTGAGCAGTTCTTC
>few|TRBJ2-5|TRBD2|TRBV20-1
CSASNPPAGGAYQETQYF
TGCAGTGCTAGTAACCCCCCAGCGGGGGGGGCCTACCAAGAGACCCAGTACTTC
>.|TRBJ2-1|TRBD2|TRBV3-1/TRBV3-2
CASSQDTGLAGVLSYNEQFF
TGTGCCAGCAGCCAAGACACTGGACTAGCGGGAGTTCTCTCCTACAATGAGCAGTTCTTC